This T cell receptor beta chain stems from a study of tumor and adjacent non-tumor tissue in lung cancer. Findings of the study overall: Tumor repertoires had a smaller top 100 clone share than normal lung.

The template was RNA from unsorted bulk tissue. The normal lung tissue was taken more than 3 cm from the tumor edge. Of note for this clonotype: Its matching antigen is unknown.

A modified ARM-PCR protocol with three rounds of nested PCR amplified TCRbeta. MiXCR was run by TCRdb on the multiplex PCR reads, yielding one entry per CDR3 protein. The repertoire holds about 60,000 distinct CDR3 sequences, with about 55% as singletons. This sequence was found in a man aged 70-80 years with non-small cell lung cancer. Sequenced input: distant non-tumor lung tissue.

This CDR3 reads CASSLGRNEKLFF. For the CDR3, the DNA is TGTGCCAGCAGTTTAGGGAGGAATGAAAAACTGTTTTTT. The chain is built from TRBV28 and TRBJ1-4; no reliable D call. The V end was cut by 2 bases, the J end by 5 bases, with 6 bases between. This CDR3 is built from 13 residues. Germline V gene data show CDR1 as MDHEN and CDR2 as SYDVKM.